This T cell receptor beta chain came from a study of T cells in localized non-small cell lung cancer. Germline assignment: CDR1 WSHSY and CDR2 SAAADI. CDR3 length: 14 amino acids. Trimming removed 2 bases from V and 6 bases from J, with 10 bases in between. TCRdb's table, derived via immunoSEQ multiplex PCR, lists solely in-frame clones and lacks some. The sample has nearly 25,000 clones; about 90% are singletons. Study-level points and caveats: Adjacent lung tissue had a median roughly 55 of the top 100 clones found in the tumor.

As for this clone: The antigen remains undetermined.

This clonotype originated in a woman aged 40 to 75 with stage I lung adenocarcinoma. V is TRBV10-2 and J is TRBJ2-2; D remains unclear. The sample in question was peripheral blood, obtained before any cancer treatment. The CDR3 nucleotides are TGCGCCAGCAGTGAGAGTTCTTTGGCCGGGGAGCTGTTTTTT. Translating gives CASSESSLAGELFF.